What follows describes a single TCR beta chain. The sample originates from a study of blood T cell repertoires in COVID-19. Study-wide background: T cells, B-cell-depleted T cells, or PBMCs supplied cDNA or gDNA.

Authors' methods: Cell counts per sample came from amplifying reference gene primers. Clones were sequenced by immunoSEQ multiplex PCR, and TCRdb holds only the in-frame ones, with some missing. The V and J calls and clone size are taken from that table; D and trimming were inferred from the DNA. The data hold under 150,000 clones, with 83% observed a single time. CDR1 and CDR2 (germline): SGHRS, YFSETQ. The ends lost 0 bases at V and 5 bases at J; junction bases unmatched: 4. The CDR3 sequence is 14 residues long. Sequencing used peripheral blood. The genes are TRBV5-1 and TRBJ2-7; 8 bases are shared with TRBD1. This clonotype was obtained from a man in his thirties or forties with acute or convalescent COVID-19. For the CDR3, the DNA is TGCGCCAGCAGCTTGGGGACAGGGAACGACGAGCAGTACTTC. Its translation is CASSLGTGNDEQYF.